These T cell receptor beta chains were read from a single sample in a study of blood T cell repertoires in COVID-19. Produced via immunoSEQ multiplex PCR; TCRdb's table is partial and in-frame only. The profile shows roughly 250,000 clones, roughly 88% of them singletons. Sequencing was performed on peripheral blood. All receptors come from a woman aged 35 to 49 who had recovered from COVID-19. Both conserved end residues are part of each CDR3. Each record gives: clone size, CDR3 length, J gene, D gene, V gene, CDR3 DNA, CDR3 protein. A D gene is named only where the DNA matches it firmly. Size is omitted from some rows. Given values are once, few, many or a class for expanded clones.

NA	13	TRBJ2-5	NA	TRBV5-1	TGCGCCAGCAGCTTGGTGACAGAAGAGACCCAGTACTTC	CASSLVTEETQYF
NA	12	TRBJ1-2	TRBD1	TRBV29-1	TGCAGCGTTGGAGGGACAGTCTATGGCTACACCTTC	CSVGGTVYGYTF
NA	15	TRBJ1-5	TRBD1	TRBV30	TGTGCCTGGAGTCGACAGGGTGGAGGGATATATCCCCAGCATTTT	CAWSRQGGGIYPQHF
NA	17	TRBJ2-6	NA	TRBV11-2	TGTGCCAGCAGCTTAGTCTACCTGAGCTCTGGGGCCAACGTCCTGACTTTC	CASSLVYLSSGANVLTF
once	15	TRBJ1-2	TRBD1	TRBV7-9	TGTGCCAGCAGCTCCGACAGGGAAGGAAGAAATGGCTACACCTTC	CASSSDREGRNGYTF
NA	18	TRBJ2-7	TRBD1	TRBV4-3	TGCGCCAGCAGCCAAGAGACAGGGGTAGGGGTCGGTGGCTACGAGCAGTACTTC	CASSQETGVGVGGYEQYF
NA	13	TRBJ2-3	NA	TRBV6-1	TGTGCCAGCAGTGAAGCCCCCTCAGATACGCAGTATTTT	CASSEAPSDTQYF
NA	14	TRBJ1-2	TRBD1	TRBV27	TGTGCCAGCAGGCCTTTGGACAGGTTCTATGGCTACACCTTC	CASRPLDRFYGYTF
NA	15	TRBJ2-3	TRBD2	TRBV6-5	TGTGCCAGCAGTTACGAAGCGGGGGGCACAGATACGCAGTATTTT	CASSYEAGGTDTQYF
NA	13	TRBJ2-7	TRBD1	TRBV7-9	TGTGCCAGCAGCCGGGGACAGGGATACGAGCAGTACTTC	CASSRGQGYEQYF
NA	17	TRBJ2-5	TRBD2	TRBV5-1	TGCGCCAGCAGCGATGGGACTAGCGGGGGGAACCAAGAGACCCAGTACTTC	CASSDGTSGGNQETQYF
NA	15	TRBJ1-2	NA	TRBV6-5	TGTGCCAGCAGTTACGGAGGGGAGGGGAACTATGGCTACACCTTC	CASSYGGEGNYGYTF
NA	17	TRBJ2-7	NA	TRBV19	TGTGCCAGTAGAACATACGCGGGGCAGGGAAGCTCCTACGAGCAGTACTTC	CASRTYAGQGSSYEQYF
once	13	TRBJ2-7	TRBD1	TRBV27	TGTGCCAGCAGCCAGACAGGGGGGAACGAGCAGTACTTC	CASSQTGGNEQYF
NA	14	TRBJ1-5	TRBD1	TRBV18	TGTGCCAGCTCACCCGACAGGGGAGGACAGCCCCAGCATTTT	CASSPDRGGQPQHF
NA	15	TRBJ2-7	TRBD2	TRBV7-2	TGTGCCAGCAGCTTAGTTGAAACGCGGGAGGGCCGGCAGTACTTC	CASSLVETREGRQYF
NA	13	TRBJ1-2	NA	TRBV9	TGTGCCACCGAGCCAGGTGTAAGCTATGGCTACACCTTC	CATEPGVSYGYTF
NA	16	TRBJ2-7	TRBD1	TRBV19	TGTGCCAGTAGTACGCCATCGGGACAGACAACCTACGAGCAGTACTTC	CASSTPSGQTTYEQYF
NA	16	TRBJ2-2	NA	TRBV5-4	TGTGCCAGCAGCTTGGTTGCGGGACGGGGCACCGGGGAGCTGTTTTTT	CASSLVAGRGTGELFF
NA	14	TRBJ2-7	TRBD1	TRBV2	TGTGCCAGCAGTGAAAGGACAGGGGGCCGCGAGCAGTACTTC	CASSERTGGREQYF